These T cell receptor beta chains were read from a single sample in a study of monozygotic twins with inflammatory bowel disease. With the 5' RACE reads reprocessed, TCRdb shows one record per CDR3 protein and no DNA. The sample has 110,000 to 150,000 distinct CDR3 sequences, and its top ten clones hold about 1.2%. Sequencing was done on a sample of blood. These receptors all stem from a human donor with ulcerative colitis or Crohn's disease, or a healthy co-twin of an affected twin (not recorded which). The CDR3 runs from the conserved cysteine through the conserved F or W.

V	J	CDR3
TRBV24-1	TRBJ2-7	CATQPKGTHEQYF
TRBV5-5	TRBJ2-7	CASSLGWVGSEQYF
TRBV4-3	TRBJ2-1	CASSQDNALAGDYNEQFF
TRBV20-1	TRBJ2-5	CSARKSGRRETQYF
TRBV3-1	TRBJ2-7	CASSQDRVAREQYF
TRBV14	TRBJ1-1	CASSPQGQVKAFF
TRBV29-1	TRBJ2-7	CSVGRPGVSYEQYF
TRBV11-2	TRBJ1-5	CASSLEVSQPQHF
TRBV10-3	TRBJ1-5	CANQAGSDQPQHF
TRBV3-1	TRBJ2-2	CASSQRVRGELFF
TRBV5-1	TRBJ2-7	CASSGPGQGIHEQYF
TRBV10-3	TRBJ2-7	CAITDTPYEQYF
TRBV3-1	TRBJ2-2	CASSPRTGELFF
TRBV30	TRBJ1-1	CAWKTGDTEAFF
TRBV14	TRBJ2-1	CASSRGGSGGYNEQFF
TRBV20-1	TRBJ2-3	CSASNSGPMMGTQYF
TRBV11-2	TRBJ2-2	CASSLVGKGTGELFF
TRBV24-1	TRBJ2-1	CATSTGGSRVKNEQFF
TRBV7-6	TRBJ1-5	CASSLVPNSNQPQHF
TRBV10-3	TRBJ2-7	CATWTTGYNTYEQYF
TRBV6-2/TRBV6-3	TRBJ2-7	CASSFRGLVYEQYF
TRBV12-3/TRBV12-4	TRBJ1-2	CASSSAGTGGPSGYTF
TRBV18	TRBJ2-3	CASSPTLGTGDTDTQYF
TRBV7-9	TRBJ2-7	CASSQVPGGGEQYF
TRBV7-9	TRBJ1-4	CASSLKEKLFF
TRBV20-1	TRBJ2-5	CSVPTASLETQYF
TRBV6-2/TRBV6-3	TRBJ1-5	CASSYVRAGGPQHF
TRBV7-2	TRBJ2-1	CASSLAGDGANEQFF
TRBV6-1	TRBJ1-5	CAATLDGGSNQPQHF
TRBV6-2/TRBV6-3	TRBJ1-2	CASTTLWAQTNYGYTF
TRBV24-1	TRBJ2-1	CATSDLPTPGQDSYNEQFF
TRBV4-1	TRBJ2-7	CASSPLLAGGSYEQYF
TRBV5-1	TRBJ2-6	CASSLFPGQINSGANVLTF
TRBV7-6	TRBJ2-1	CASSLAVAGGHNEQFF
TRBV25-1	TRBJ2-5	CASSKQGKETQYF
TRBV5-1	TRBJ2-5	CASSFSLAEWGETQYF
TRBV29-1	TRBJ1-6	CSVGVSPRAYNSPLHF
TRBV20-1	TRBJ2-7	CSARAYTGQGADEQYF
TRBV27	TRBJ2-2	CASIPLAGGLMAGELFF
TRBV20-1	TRBJ2-7	CSAPWGTYEQYF
TRBV29-1	TRBJ2-3	CSVEAGAGEDTQYF
TRBV5-1	TRBJ1-1	CASSQSGQGVKTEAFF
TRBV12-3/TRBV12-4	TRBJ1-2	CASTPLRQGKGYTF
TRBV7-9	TRBJ2-7	CASSLQGYEQYF
TRBV18	TRBJ2-7	CASSLAIGGPYEQYF
TRBV6-5	TRBJ2-2	CASSYRGLAPNTGELFF
TRBV20-1	TRBJ2-1	CSAKGLAGGGSEQFF
TRBV20-1	TRBJ1-6	CSAMNRNGLNSPLHF
TRBV5-1	TRBJ2-1	CASSLQVAEVSYNEQFF
TRBV7-6	TRBJ1-1	CASSPTGMNTEAFF
TRBV24-1	TRBJ2-2	CATSDRAGTFFTGELFF
TRBV12-3/TRBV12-4	TRBJ1-6	CASSASRKDRNSPLHF
TRBV19	TRBJ2-1	CASTHGTALKEYNEQFF
TRBV12-3/TRBV12-4	TRBJ1-2	CASSLAGGANYGYTF
TRBV29-1	TRBJ2-7	CSVEPGGSYEQYF
TRBV7-9	TRBJ2-7	CASSLDLAGDYEQYF